The 25 T cell receptor beta chains below come from one sample, sequenced in a study of CD8 T cells in ankylosing spondylitis. TCRdb reanalysed the 5' RACE reads using MiXCR and keeps one entry per CDR3 protein. The sample carries about 240,000 distinct CDR3 sequences, 8.6% recorded once. Sequenced sample: blood, either unsorted or a sorted T cell fraction (not recorded which). Receptor source: a male donor with ankylosing spondylitis or in good health (not recorded which).

This clonotype came up many times. This rearrangement joins TRBV16 to TRBJ2-3; D remains unclear. With 0 bases removed from V and 2 bases from J, the gap between germline ends came to 6 bases. CDR3 length: 14 amino acids. CDR1 and CDR2 (germline): KGHSY, FQNENV. CDR3: CASSQSLITDTQYF. In nucleotides, the CDR3 is TGTGCCAGCAGCCAATCTTTAATCACAGATACGCAGTATTTT.

The gene calls are TRBV12-3 or TRBV12-4 and TRBJ2-7; D is tentatively TRBD1 or TRBD2 (5 bases each). V was shortened by 8 bases and J by 1 base, with 12 bases between the two germline ends. This CDR3 is 13 amino acids long. CDR3 sequence: CASAGDLSYEQYF. The CDR3 DNA sequence: TGTGCCAGCGCCGGGGACCTTTCCTACGAGCAGTACTTC.

The J gene is TRBJ2-3, the V gene TRBV29-1, with unresolved D. This CDR3 comprises 11 residues. Per the germline V gene, CDR1 is SQVTM and CDR2 is ANQGSEA. V was shortened by 5 bases and J by 5 bases, with 8 bases between the two germline ends. CDR3 nucleotides: TGCAGCGTTCCCCACGAAGATACGCAGTATTTT. Protein product: CSVPHEDTQYF.

At least ten counts were recorded for this clonotype. This sequence joins TRBV5-1 and TRBJ2-7; 8 bases fit TRBD2. V lost 0 bases and J lost 3; bases outside the gene matches: 14. Germline CDR1 and CDR2: SGHRS and YFSETQ. CDR3 size: 18 residues. As DNA, the CDR3 is TGCGCCAGCAGCTTGGCTAGCGGGCCCCGATCCCTGCTCTACGAGCAGTACTTC. Amino acids: CASSLASGPRSLLYEQYF.

This clonotype was counted at least ten times. J is TRBJ1-1 and V is TRBV20-1, with unresolved D. Germline V gene data show CDR1 as DFQATT and CDR2 as SNEGSKA (reference sequence). The CDR3 has 15 amino acids. The V and J ends lost 3 bases and 0 bases respectively, with 14 bases between them. The CDR3 here is CSASSHGQVNTEAFF. CDR3 nucleotide sequence: TGCAGTGCTAGCAGTCACGGTCAGGTGAACACTGAAGCTTTCTTT.

This clonotype was seen at least ten times. The chain couples TRBV7-2 to TRBJ1-1, with 8 bases aligning to TRBD1. Germline assignment: CDR1 SGHTA and CDR2 FQGNSA. The CDR3 extends over 15 amino acids. V gave up 5 bases and J gave up 3 bases; unmatched junction bases: 8. The CDR3 protein is CASSLTPGGHTEAFF. CDR3 DNA sequence: TGTGCCAGCAGCCTCACCCCAGGGGGCCACACTGAAGCTTTCTTT.

This clonotype was detected ten times or more. The chain has TRBV6-2 or TRBV6-3 and TRBJ2-2; D uncertain. The germline CDR1 and CDR2 sequences are MNHEY and SVGEGT. V lost 1 base and J 3 bases, leaving 6 bases between the germline ends. CDR3 length: 14 residues. The CDR3 protein is CASSYYSHTGELFF. The DNA of the CDR3 is TGTGCCAGCAGTTACTACTCACACACCGGGGAGCTGTTTTTT.

The chain uses TRBV6-6 and TRBJ2-2; no firm D call. The germline gives CDR1 MNHNY, CDR2 SVGAGI (reference sequence). The CDR3 totals 11 residues. V was clipped by 6 bases and J by 6 bases, with 5 bases between them. CDR3 loop: CASRSSGELFF. In DNA, the CDR3 is TGTGCCAGCAGGAGCTCCGGGGAGCTGTTTTTT.

This clonotype was picked up a small number of times. V usage is TRBV5-1 and J usage is TRBJ2-5; the match to TRBD2 covers 13 bases. This CDR3 has 16 amino acids. Per the germline V gene, CDR1 is SGHRS and CDR2 is YFSETQ. With 4 bases clipped from V and 1 base from J, the junction kept 4 bases outside the gene matches. The CDR3 sequence: CASSGGLAGVQETQYF. CDR3 DNA: TGCGCCAGCAGCGGAGGACTAGCGGGGGTCCAAGAGACCCAGTACTTC.

The chain carries TRBV11-2 and TRBJ1-1; perhaps TRBD1 as D (6 bases). The V and J ends lost 2 bases and 2 bases respectively, with 12 bases between them. Germline V gene lookup returns CDR1 SGHAT and CDR2 FQNNGV. The length of the CDR3 is 15 residues. This CDR3 reads CASSLTLTGNTEAFF. DNA of the CDR3: TGTGCCAGCAGCTTAACCTTGACAGGAAACACTGAAGCTTTCTTT.

Worth noting for this clonotype: A read error may be the cause here, since a much bigger clone is one base away. The rearrangement uses TRBV10-3 and TRBJ1-4; tentatively, D is TRBD1 (5 bases). V dropped 5 bases and J dropped 8 bases, with 27 bases sitting between them. The CDR3 length is 18 residues. Germline-derived CDR1 and CDR2 are ENHRY and SYGVKD. CDR3 sequence reads: CAISTPLFQAGREEKLFF. The CDR3 DNA follows: TGTGCCATCAGTACTCCACTATTCCAGGCAGGGCGAGAGGAAAAACTGTTTTTT.

J is TRBJ1-2 and V is TRBV12-3 or TRBV12-4; 12 bases are a match to TRBD1. The CDR3 sequence is 13 residues long. Losses at the gene ends were 3 bases for V and 14 bases for J; bases not matched to a gene: 7. CDR3 nucleotide sequence: TGTGCCAGCAGTTTCCGGGACAGGGGGCCTTTTACCTTC. Translated: CASSFRDRGPFTF.

This clonotype was picked up many times. V and J are TRBV2 and TRBJ2-1, with D perhaps matching TRBD2 (6 bases). Trimming cost V 3 bases and J 8 bases, with 14 bases left between them. The CDR3 length is 14 residues. Per germline, CDR1 SNHLY and CDR2 FYNNEI. The CDR3 protein is CASSDGGGEDEQFF. The CDR3 DNA sequence: TGTGCCAGCAGTGATGGCGGAGGGGAGGATGAGCAGTTCTTC.

Worth noting for this clonotype: A much larger clone is a single base away; this may be a read error. The CDR3 region is CASSLPRTSGGASYGTQYF. The DNA of the CDR3 is TGTGCCAGCAGCCTTCCGAGGACTAGCGGGGGGGCTTCGTATGGTACGCAGTATTTT. V usage is TRBV11-2 and J usage is TRBJ2-3; 15 positions agree with TRBD2. The CDR3 totals 19 residues. V was clipped by 5 bases and J by 8 bases; unmatched bases: 17. Germline assignment: CDR1 SGHAT and CDR2 FQNNGV.

The rearrangement links TRBV12-3 or TRBV12-4 to TRBJ1-6, with 10 positions matching TRBD1. This CDR3 has 13 residues. The V gene end was trimmed by 7 bases and the J gene end by 10 bases; junction bases not matched to a gene: 4. The CDR3 DNA follows: TGTGCCAGCACGGGACAGGGGATCTCACCCCTCCACTTT. Residues: CASTGQGISPLHF.

There are a few counts of this clonotype. The V and J genes are TRBV4-2 and TRBJ1-2, with TRBD1 identical over 8 bases. Trimming removed 1 base from V and 4 bases from J; junction bases left unmatched: 11. Germline V lookup: CDR1 LGHNA, CDR2 YNFKEQ. This CDR3 region has 17 residues. CDR3 in amino acids: CASSQGVGQGAVYGYTF. CDR3 bases: TGTGCCAGCAGCCAAGGGGTAGGGCAGGGGGCTGTCTATGGCTACACCTTC.

This clonotype has at least ten counts. This chain uses TRBV9 with TRBJ1-1, with TRBD1 matching over 7 bases. This CDR3 has 13 amino acids. Trimming at V came to 3 bases and at J to 3 bases, leaving 2 bases not matched to a gene. Per the germline V gene, CDR1 is SGDLS and CDR2 is YYNGEE. CDR3 residues: CASSATGHTEAFF. The CDR3 coding sequence is TGTGCCAGCAGCGCGACAGGGCACACTGAAGCTTTCTTT.

The table lists this clonotype with many counts. The chain couples TRBV20-1 to TRBJ2-7; 8 bases line up with TRBD1. The CDR3 spans 14 residues. Germline assignment: CDR1 DFQATT and CDR2 SNEGSKA (reference sequence). The J segment lost 1 base and the V segment lost 6 bases, leaving 8 bases of the junction unmatched. The CDR3 sequence is CSATRTGLSYEQYF. DNA of the CDR3: TGCAGTGCCACTAGGACAGGGCTTTCCTACGAGCAGTACTTC.

This clonotype was seen many times. The J gene is TRBJ2-1, the V gene TRBV4-2; D may be TRBD2 (7 bases). Trimming left V 5 bases short and J 10 bases short, with 24 bases between. The length of the CDR3 is 16 residues. Germline values: CDR1 LGHNA, CDR2 YNFKEQ. CDR3 sequence: CASSYNSGGGRPEQFF. CDR3 bases: TGTGCCAGCAGCTACAACTCGGGGGGCGGGAGACCGGAGCAGTTCTTC.

This clonotype was seen ten or more times. The V and J genes are TRBV3-1 and TRBJ1-1; D remains unclear. V was pared by 1 base and J by 1 base, with 7 bases between. CDR3 size: 14 residues. Germline values: CDR1 LGHDT, CDR2 YNNKEL (reference sequence). The DNA for the CDR3 is TGTGCCAGCAGCCAAGTGATCACGAACACTGAAGCTTTCTTT. Encoded protein: CASSQVITNTEAFF.

At least ten counts were recorded for this clonotype. The rearrangement joins TRBV12-3 or TRBV12-4 to TRBJ2-1, with unresolved D. The CDR3 totals 17 residues. Trimming pared 6 bases from V and 0 bases from J, leaving 18 bases between. In nucleotides, the CDR3 is TGTGCCAGCAGCCAAGATTCCCGTCTAGTCTCCTACAATGAGCAGTTCTTC. It yields the protein CASSQDSRLVSYNEQFF.

This clonotype was picked up many times. The V gene is TRBV3-1, the J gene TRBJ1-1, with a tentative D call TRBD1 (5 bases). CDR1 LGHDT and CDR2 YNNKEL come from the germline V gene (reference sequence). V was clipped by 8 bases and J by 3 bases, with 16 bases between them. This CDR3 region has 14 residues. Here the CDR3 DNA reads TGTGCCAGCGGGTTTGGGGGGAGAGACACTGAAGCTTTCTTT. Translation: CASGFGGRDTEAFF.

This clonotype has at least ten counts. The chain recombines TRBV11-2 with TRBJ2-1; TRBD2 agrees at 10 bases. The trim removed 4 bases at V and 0 bases at J, leaving 12 bases unmatched. CDR3 length equals 19 residues. Germline lookup yields CDR1 SGHAT and CDR2 FQNNGV. The CDR3 spells CASSSLAGDKPYSYNEQFF. Written as DNA, the CDR3 is TGTGCCAGCAGCTCCCTAGCGGGGGACAAACCTTACTCCTACAATGAGCAGTTCTTC.

The chain joins TRBV20-1 to TRBJ2-3; D is uncertain. The V end was cut by 1 base, the J end by 10 bases, with 12 bases between. Per the germline V gene, CDR1 is DFQATT and CDR2 is SNEGSKA (reference sequence). CDR3 length: 12 amino acids. The CDR3 reads CSARAPDEAQYF. CDR3 bases: TGCAGTGCTAGAGCCCCGGACGAGGCGCAGTATTTT.

This clonotype was seen at least ten times. The J gene is TRBJ2-3, the V gene TRBV5-1, with 7 bases matching TRBD1. Trimming at V came to 4 bases and at J to 2 bases, leaving 7 bases not matched to a gene. Germline V gene lookup returns CDR1 SGHRS and CDR2 YFSETQ. CDR3 size: 15 residues. The DNA for the CDR3 is TGCGCCAGCAGCCGTACAGGGGACAACACAGATACGCAGTATTTT. Translated, it gives CASSRTGDNTDTQYF.